The clone carrying this T cell receptor beta chain is medium-sized (0.01 to 0.1%) within its sample. This record belongs to a study of radiotherapy plus CTLA-4 blockade in lung cancer. CDR3 size: 15 residues. The germline V gene has CDR1 WNHNN and CDR2 SYGVQD (reference sequence). The method was immunoSEQ multiplex PCR; TCRdb's version includes in-frame clones alone and lacks a portion of them. This table has tens of thousands of clones, approximately 70% appearing once. This TCR was recovered from a human donor with non-small cell lung cancer who had stable disease on radiotherapy plus ipilimumab. Specimen: peripheral blood, collected from a patient treated with radiotherapy plus ipilimumab. The chain is built from TRBV10-1 and TRBJ2-7, with 15 bases identical to TRBD2. This CDR3 is CWSKSGTSGRREQYF. Here the CDR3 DNA reads TGCTGGTCGAAATCCGGGACTAGCGGGAGGAGGGAGCAGTACTTC.